The 2 T cell receptor beta chains reported below all come from one sample, sequenced in a study of OX40 agonist ivuxolimab in advanced cancers. Libraries were prepared by immunoSEQ multiplex PCR; TCRdb keeps only in-frame clonotypes and omits some of them. Of 60,000 to 70,000 clones listed, about 88% are singletons. Material: CD4+ or CD8+ T cells sorted from blood, obtained in a trial of the OX40 agonist ivuxolimab. These receptors all come from an adult with an advanced solid tumor such as melanoma, head and neck, liver or kidney cancer.

The rearrangement joins TRBV9 to TRBJ1-1; TRBD1 might be the D (6 bases). Germline-derived CDR1 and CDR2 are SGDLS and YYNGEE. The CDR3 contains 17 residues. V lost 0 bases to trimming and J lost 1 base, with 16 bases between them. CDR3 amino acids: CASSVEGVGTTNTEAFF. In DNA form, the CDR3 reads TGTGCCAGCAGCGTAGAGGGGGTCGGGACGACGAACACTGAAGCTTTCTTT.

The chain recombines TRBV28 with TRBJ1-3, with 7 positions matching TRBD1. The germline gives CDR1 MDHEN, CDR2 SYDVKM. The J segment lost 1 base and the V segment lost 4 bases, leaving 7 bases of the junction unmatched. The CDR3 length is 16 residues. The CDR3 is CASSSISDRSGNTIYF. CDR3 coding DNA: TGTGCCAGCAGTTCTATATCGGACAGGTCTGGAAACACCATATATTTT. The whole variable domain, remainder taken from reference TRBV28 and TRBJ1-3, is DVKVTQSSRYLVKRTGEKVFLECVQDMDHENMFWYRQDPGLGLRLIYFSYDVKMKEKGDIPEGYSVSREKKERFSLILESASTNQTSMYLCASSSISDRSGNTIYFGEGSWLTVV.